The 27 T cell receptor beta chains listed next were all sequenced from one sample in a study of long-term antiretroviral therapy in people with HIV. Runs used v3.0 of the immunoSEQ assay and were done at survey level. This table comes from immunoSEQ multiplex PCR, and its TCRdb copy is limited to in-frame clones, with some not included. Of tens of thousands of clones in the sample, 65% to 90% were seen once. The sample here was unsorted PBMCs, taken 0.3 years after starting antiretroviral therapy. The source is a young man with HIV.

The table lists this clone with a count of one. This specimen includes other DNA sequences encoding the same CDR3. The rearrangement uses TRBV10-3 and TRBJ1-1; TRBD1 aligns across 12 bases. Germline V gives CDR1 ENHRY, CDR2 SYGVKD. With V trimmed by 8 bases and J by 8 bases, 3 bases remained unmatched. CDR3 length: 12 amino acids. The CDR3 region is CAIRDRGPEAFF. CDR3 nucleotide sequence: TGTGCCATCCGGGACAGGGGGCCCGAAGCTTTCTTT.

The chain carries TRBV2 and TRBJ2-3; D is unclear. V was clipped by 5 bases and J by 3 bases, with 12 bases between them. This CDR3 region has 14 residues. Germline CDR1 reads SNHLY; CDR2 reads FYNNEI. For the CDR3, the DNA is TGTGCCAGCAGTTTTTTGCTGAGGACAGATACGCAGTATTTT. Amino acids: CASSFLLRTDTQYF.

This clone has a handful of counts. The chain carries TRBV7-8 and TRBJ1-1; TRBD1 aligns across 9 bases. This CDR3 spans 15 amino acids. Germline lookup yields CDR1 SGHVS and CDR2 FQNEAQ. V trimming: 5 bases; J trimming: 4 bases; junction bases outside the gene matches: 8. The CDR3: CASSPRTGVFTEAFF. The CDR3 coding sequence is TGTGCCAGCAGCCCCCGGACAGGGGTATTCACTGAAGCTTTCTTT.

The rearrangement links TRBV25-1 to TRBJ1-2; D is unresolved. Trimming removed 2 bases from V and 2 bases from J, with 6 bases in between. The CDR3 extends over 13 amino acids. The germline gives CDR1 MGHDK, CDR2 SYGVNS. The chain's CDR3 is CASSEPGNYGYTF. As DNA, the CDR3 is TGTGCCAGCAGTGAACCGGGGAACTATGGCTACACCTTC.

The chain has TRBV7-9 and TRBJ1-2; 7 nucleotides line up with TRBD1. Germline V gene data show CDR1 as SEHNR and CDR2 as FQNEAQ (reference sequence). The CDR3 has 13 amino acids. Trimming removed 5 bases from V and 6 bases from J; junction bases left unmatched: 6. The CDR3 coding sequence is TGTGCCAGCAGCCACACTACAGGGGATGGCTACACCTTC. Protein sequence: CASSHTTGDGYTF.

This clone is categorized as medium-sized. The chain uses TRBV11-2 and TRBJ2-7; 11 nucleotides agree with TRBD1. The junction had 3 bases not matched to a gene; V was cut back by 6 bases and J by 2 bases. There are 14 residues in the CDR3. Germline CDR1 and CDR2: SGHAT and FQNNGV. The DNA of the CDR3 is TGTGCCAGCAGGGGGACAGGGGGAACCTACGAGCAGTACTTC. It codes for CASRGTGGTYEQYF.

This clone was observed once. The rearrangement links TRBV29-1 to TRBJ2-3; D is perhaps TRBD1 (5 bases). Trimming pared 6 bases from V and 6 bases from J, leaving 16 bases between. Germline CDR1 is SQVTM and CDR2 is ANQGSEA. The CDR3 contains 13 residues. For the CDR3, the DNA is TGCAGCGTCTCTATCGGTGGGGCCGATACGCAGTATTTT. This codes for CSVSIGGADTQYF.

The table lists this clone with a count of one. This chain uses TRBV5-6 with TRBJ2-4; D is perhaps TRBD2 (5 bases). CDR3 length: 14 amino acids. From germline, CDR1 is SGHDT and CDR2 YYEEEE. The V and J ends lost 0 bases and 9 bases respectively, with 13 bases between them. The CDR3 sequence: CASSLGARGTIQYF. The CDR3 bases are TGTGCCAGCAGCTTGGGCGCCCGGGGAACCATTCAGTACTTC.

The V gene is TRBV9, the J gene TRBJ2-3; 13 bases align to TRBD2. CDR3 length: 17 amino acids. The trim removed 0 bases at V and 6 bases at J, leaving 7 bases unmatched. The germline V gene encodes CDR1 SGDLS and CDR2 YYNGEE. CDR3 amino acids: CASSVGTSGGALDTQYF. In DNA form, the CDR3 reads TGTGCCAGCAGCGTAGGGACTAGCGGGGGCGCTTTGGATACGCAGTATTTT.

CDR3 region: CAGLAGGPGREQFF. The CDR3 DNA reads as TGTGCCGGGTTAGCGGGAGGGCCGGGCCGTGAGCAGTTCTTC. The rearrangement joins TRBV2 to TRBJ2-1, with 11 bases aligning to TRBD2. The CDR3 is 14 amino acids. CDR1 and CDR2 from the germline V gene are SNHLY and FYNNEI. Trimming removed 11 bases from V and 9 bases from J; junction bases left unmatched: 12.

The chain employs TRBV7-2 and TRBJ1-1, with TRBD1 matching 8 bases. Germline-derived CDR1 and CDR2 are SGHTA and FQGNSA. The V gene end was trimmed by 6 bases and the J gene end by 4 bases; junction bases not matched to a gene: 4. The CDR3 consists of 13 residues. CDR3 sequence (DNA): TGTGCCAGCAGTATAACAGGGGGCACTGAAGCTTTCTTT. Encoded protein: CASSITGGTEAFF.

This clone has only a few counts. This rearrangement joins TRBV2 to TRBJ2-7, with TRBD2 matching over 8 bases. The CDR3 sequence is 12 residues long. Germline-derived CDR1 and CDR2 are SNHLY and FYNNEI. V trimming: 8 bases; J trimming: 5 bases; junction bases outside the gene matches: 5. The CDR3 sequence: CASVREGHEQYF. The CDR3 nucleotides read TGTGCCAGCGTCCGGGAGGGCCACGAGCAGTACTTC.

The chain recombines TRBV28 with TRBJ2-7; a weak D match, TRBD2 (5 bases). Germline-derived CDR1 and CDR2 are MDHEN and SYDVKM. This CDR3 contains 13 residues. The ends were cut back, 2 bases at V and 3 bases at J, with 8 bases in the middle. The CDR3 loop is CASSLTGYYEQYF. CDR3 in DNA: TGTGCCAGCAGTTTAACGGGGTACTACGAGCAGTACTTC.

The rearrangement uses TRBV6-6 and TRBJ1-1; no clear D gene. Germline V CDR1 and CDR2: MNHNY, SVGAGI (reference sequence). V lost 7 bases and J 2 bases, leaving 8 bases between the germline ends. This CDR3 is 12 amino acids long. The CDR3 region is CASMAGNTEAFF. CDR3 bases: TGTGCCAGCATGGCAGGAAACACTGAAGCTTTCTTT.

The chain employs TRBV19 and TRBJ2-5, with TRBD2 matching over 10 bases. This CDR3 is built from 18 residues. The V gene end was trimmed by 5 bases and the J gene end by 2 bases; junction bases not matched to a gene: 14. Per germline, CDR1 LNHDA and CDR2 SQIVND (reference sequence). CDR3 coding DNA: TGTGCCAGTAGTGGAAAGCTAGCGGGAGTGCCGTGGCAAGAGACCCAGTACTTC. It codes for CASSGKLAGVPWQETQYF.

The gene calls are TRBV4-3 and TRBJ2-5, with D perhaps matching TRBD2 (6 bases). V dropped 4 bases and J dropped 5 bases, with 11 bases sitting between them. From germline, CDR1 is LGHNA and CDR2 YSLEER. CDR3 length: 13 amino acids. CDR3 amino acids: CASSRGLGETQYF. For the CDR3, the DNA is TGCGCCAGCAGCCGGGGACTGGGGGAGACCCAGTACTTC.

The chain recombines TRBV30 with TRBJ1-4, with D tentatively TRBD1 (6 bases). The V gene's germline CDR1 is GTSNPN and CDR2 SVGIG (reference sequence). The V end lost 0 bases, the J end lost 0 bases, and 20 bases lay between the germline ends. The CDR3 covers 19 residues. The CDR3 sequence: CAWSVLAGALYATNEKLFF. Written as DNA, the CDR3 is TGTGCCTGGAGTGTATTGGCGGGGGCCTTATATGCAACTAATGAAAAACTGTTTTTT.

The chain joins TRBV19 to TRBJ2-7; 7 positions agree with TRBD1. In germline, CDR1 is LNHDA, CDR2 SQIVND (reference sequence). V lost 4 bases and J lost 0; bases outside the gene matches: 6. CDR3 length: 15 amino acids. CDR3: CASSRQGPLSYEQYF. CDR3 coding DNA: TGTGCCAGTAGTAGACAGGGACCCCTCTCCTACGAGCAGTACTTC.

This clone turned up a few times. In DNA form, the CDR3 reads TGTGCCAGTAGTACCGCAGCGGGGGGGCCATACGAGCAGTACTTC. Residues: CASSTAAGGPYEQYF. This chain links TRBV19 with TRBJ2-7; 10 nucleotides line up with TRBD2. Germline-derived CDR1 and CDR2 are LNHDA and SQIVND (reference sequence). V trimming: 4 bases; J trimming: 4 bases; junction bases outside the gene matches: 7. The CDR3 loop spans 15 amino acids.

Relative to its sample, this clone is medium-sized. The chain has TRBV4-1 and TRBJ2-7; D might be TRBD1 or TRBD2, each matching 5 bases. This CDR3 is built from 15 residues. Trimming pared 4 bases from V and 7 bases from J, leaving 20 bases between. The germline gives CDR1 MGHRA, CDR2 YSYEKL. The CDR3 DNA is TGCGCCAGCAGCCTTTACCGGGACCTCGATGGGGAGCAGTACTTC. It encodes CASSLYRDLDGEQYF.

The genes are TRBV2 and TRBJ2-2; 9 positions agree with TRBD1. This CDR3 region has 15 residues. The V and J ends lost 6 bases and 7 bases, in that order; junction bases with no gene match: 9. Germline V gene sequence: CDR1 SNHLY, CDR2 FYNNEI. This chain's CDR3 is CASRPGQGGNGELFF. Written as DNA, the CDR3 is TGTGCCAGCAGGCCGGGACAGGGAGGGAACGGGGAGCTGTTTTTT.

The chain uses TRBV27 and TRBJ2-2, with TRBD1 matching 8 bases. Losses at the gene ends were 8 bases for V and 5 bases for J; bases not matched to a gene: 7. CDR1 is MNHEY and CDR2 is SMNVEV in the germline V gene (reference sequence). The CDR3 contains 14 residues. The DNA for the CDR3 is TGTGCCAGCCGGATACAGGGGGGAACCGGGGAGCTGTTTTTT. Its translation is CASRIQGGTGELFF.

Points on this clone: Within the sample, other DNA sequences also encode this same CDR3. CDR3 in amino acids: CASSLRSSNTGELFF. The CDR3 coding sequence is TGTGCCAGCTCCCTCAGGTCATCGAACACCGGGGAGCTGTTTTTT. V is TRBV7-8 and J is TRBJ2-2; D gene ambiguous. V was trimmed by 8 bases and J by 0 bases, leaving 13 bases between them. In germline, CDR1 is SGHVS, CDR2 FQNEAQ. The CDR3 runs 15 residues.

The chain carries TRBV5-1 and TRBJ2-3; the D is unclear. V lost 4 bases to trimming and J lost 2 bases, with 5 bases between them. Looked up from germline, CDR1 is SGHRS and CDR2 is YFSETQ. The CDR3 contains 12 residues. The CDR3 DNA reads as TGCGCCAGCAGCATACACACAGATACGCAGTATTTT. Translation gives CASSIHTDTQYF. The full variable domain, in which reference TRBV5-1 and TRBJ2-3 provide the parts outside the CDR3, is KAGVTQTPRYLIKTRGQQVTLSCSPISGHRSVSWYQQTPGQGLQFLFEYFSETQRNKGNFPGRFSGRQFSNSRSEMNVSTLELGDSALYLCASSIHTDTQYFGPGTRLTVL.

The chain uses TRBV6-5 and TRBJ2-2, with a weak D call TRBD1 (6 bases). This CDR3 region has 15 residues. Germline V gene sequence: CDR1 MNHEY, CDR2 SVGAGI. Trimming shortened V by 7 bases and J by 5 bases, and 17 bases separated the two germline ends. The CDR3 is CASTVLQGYTGELFF. CDR3 bases: TGTGCCAGCACCGTCCTACAGGGATATACCGGGGAGCTGTTTTTT.

This clone was picked up a small number of times. The gene calls are TRBV5-6 and TRBJ1-1; the D gene is possibly TRBD1 (6 bases). Per germline, CDR1 SGHDT and CDR2 YYEEEE. Trimming stripped 3 bases from V and 8 bases from J, with 11 bases between. The CDR3 totals 12 residues. The CDR3 protein is CASSSGQLEAFF. DNA of the CDR3: TGTGCCAGCAGCTCCGGACAGCTGGAAGCTTTCTTT.

This sequence joins TRBV6-4 and TRBJ2-1, with 9 bases that match TRBD2. This CDR3 is built from 15 residues. Germline V gives CDR1 MRHNA, CDR2 SNTAGT. J lost 8 bases, V lost 0 bases, and 5 bases had no gene match. CDR3 nucleotide sequence: TGTGCCAGCAGTGACTCGGGCGGGGGGGCCCATGAGCAGTTCTTC. The encoded protein is CASSDSGGGAHEQFF.